This T cell receptor beta chain was profiled in a study of immune cell composition in non-small cell lung cancer. Study conclusions and caveats: Lung squamous cell carcinoma tumours had significantly higher top 10 clone scores and productive clonality than lung adenocarcinoma.

DNA was extracted from unsorted cell suspensions stored frozen. This clone was recorded once. The antigen remains undetermined. Profiled with immunoSEQ multiplex PCR; TCRdb holds only in-frame clones, not every one. The table includes around 9,700 clones, almost 70% detected once. The CDR3 has 15 residues. J gave up 6 bases and V 3 bases, and 9 bases lay outside the gene matches. The germline V gene encodes CDR1 SGHRS and CDR2 YFSETQ. This sequence joins TRBV5-1 and TRBJ1-2, with 9 bases that match TRBD1. The sample comprised lung tumor tissue. The receptor was isolated from a human donor with non-small cell lung cancer. The CDR3 protein is CASSSTGTGSNGYTF. For the CDR3, the DNA is TGCGCCAGCAGCTCGACCGGGACAGGGAGTAATGGCTACACCTTC.